This T cell receptor (beta chain) originates from a study of CD4 T cells in relation to SARS-CoV-2 and coronaviruses. With regard to this clone: Antigen unknown.

V was cut by 4 bases and J by 7 bases, with 13 bases left in between. In germline, CDR1 is SQVTM, CDR2 ANQGSEA. The CDR3 loop spans 12 amino acids. Libraries were prepared by immunoSEQ multiplex PCR; TCRdb keeps only in-frame clonotypes and omits some of them. The sample has fewer than 25,000 clones; approximately 81% are singletons. The unexposed donors gave CD4+ T cells in about 2011-2019, prior to COVID-19. Isolation of CD4+ T cells took place after less than 13 days in culture. The V gene is TRBV29-1, the J gene TRBJ2-5; D is ambiguous. The TCR comes from a human donor in good health. Sequencing used CD4+ T cells from PBMCs, cultured in vitro. The CDR3 DNA sequence: TGCAGCGTTGGGAGTCAGGAGTGGACCCAGTACTTC. Translated: CSVGSQEWTQYF.